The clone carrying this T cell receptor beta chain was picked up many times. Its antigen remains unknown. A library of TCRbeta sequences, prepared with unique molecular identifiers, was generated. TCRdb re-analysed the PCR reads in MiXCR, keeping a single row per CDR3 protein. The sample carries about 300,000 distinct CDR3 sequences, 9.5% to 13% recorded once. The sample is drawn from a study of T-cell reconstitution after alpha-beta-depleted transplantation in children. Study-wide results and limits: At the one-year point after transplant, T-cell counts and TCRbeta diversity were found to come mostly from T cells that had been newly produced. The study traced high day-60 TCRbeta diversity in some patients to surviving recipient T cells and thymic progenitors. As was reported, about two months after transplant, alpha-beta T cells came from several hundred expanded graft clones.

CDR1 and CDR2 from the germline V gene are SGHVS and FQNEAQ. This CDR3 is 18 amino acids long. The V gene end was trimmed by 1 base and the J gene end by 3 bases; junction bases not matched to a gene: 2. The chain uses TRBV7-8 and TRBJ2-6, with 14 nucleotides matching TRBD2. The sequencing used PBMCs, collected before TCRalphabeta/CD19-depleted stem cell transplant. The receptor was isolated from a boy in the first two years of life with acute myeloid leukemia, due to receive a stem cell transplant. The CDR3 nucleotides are TGTGCCAGCAGCTTAGGGGGACTAGCGGGGGTTGGGGCCAACGTCCTGACTTTC. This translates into CASSLGGLAGVGANVLTF. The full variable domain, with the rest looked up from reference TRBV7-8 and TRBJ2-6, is GAGVSQSPRYKVAKRGQDVALRCDPISGHVSLFWYQQALGQGPEFLTYFQNEAQLDKSGLPSDRFFAERPEGSVSTLKIQRTQQEDSAVYLCASSLGGLAGVGANVLTFGAGSRLTVL.